This T cell receptor (beta chain) stems from a study of CD8 T cells in Susac syndrome. Germline loops: CDR1 SGHNT, CDR2 YYREEE (reference sequence). The CDR3 runs 13 residues. V shed 2 bases and J shed 2 bases, with 7 bases lying between them. On this clonotype itself: As yet, its antigen is unknown.

The study's findings and limits: The study conceded that its TCR sequencing and HLA analysis involved relatively few individuals.

An input of about 0.5 to 1 ug of RNA was subjected to reverse transcription using random hexamers. Across 54 Vbeta and 13 Jbeta, immunoSEQ multiplex PCR amplified TCR beta CDR3. TCRdb used MiXCR to reprocess the immunoSEQ multiplex PCR reads, holding one entry per CDR3 protein. The sample consists of 90,000 to 150,000 distinct CDR3 sequences, more than 85% of them appearing once. TCR beta was sequenced from blood CD8+ and CD4+ T cells. TEMRA cells underwent FACS enrichment and CD8+ and CD4+ T cells underwent negative isolation. The origin of this receptor is a human donor with multiple sclerosis. Specimen: CD4+ T cells from PBMCs. The V call is TRBV5-4, the J call TRBJ1-1, with D uncertain. The CDR3 bases are TGTGCCAGCAGCTTCGTTGGCAACACTGAAGCTTTCTTT. It is translated as CASSFVGNTEAFF.